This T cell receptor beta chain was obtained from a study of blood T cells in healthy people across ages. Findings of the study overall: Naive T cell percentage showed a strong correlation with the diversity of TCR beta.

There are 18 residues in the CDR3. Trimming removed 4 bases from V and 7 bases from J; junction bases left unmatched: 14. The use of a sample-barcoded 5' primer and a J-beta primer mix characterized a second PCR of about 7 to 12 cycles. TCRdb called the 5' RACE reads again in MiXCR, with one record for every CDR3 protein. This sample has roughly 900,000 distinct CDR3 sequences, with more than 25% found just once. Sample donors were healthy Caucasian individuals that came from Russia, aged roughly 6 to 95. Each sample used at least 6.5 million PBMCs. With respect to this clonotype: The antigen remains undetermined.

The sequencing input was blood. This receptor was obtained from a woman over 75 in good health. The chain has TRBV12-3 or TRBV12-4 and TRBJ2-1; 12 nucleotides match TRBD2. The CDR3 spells CASSSAGLAGSPGNEQFF. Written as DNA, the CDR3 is TGTGCCAGCAGTTCCGCCGGACTAGCGGGGTCCCCGGGGAATGAGCAGTTCTTC.